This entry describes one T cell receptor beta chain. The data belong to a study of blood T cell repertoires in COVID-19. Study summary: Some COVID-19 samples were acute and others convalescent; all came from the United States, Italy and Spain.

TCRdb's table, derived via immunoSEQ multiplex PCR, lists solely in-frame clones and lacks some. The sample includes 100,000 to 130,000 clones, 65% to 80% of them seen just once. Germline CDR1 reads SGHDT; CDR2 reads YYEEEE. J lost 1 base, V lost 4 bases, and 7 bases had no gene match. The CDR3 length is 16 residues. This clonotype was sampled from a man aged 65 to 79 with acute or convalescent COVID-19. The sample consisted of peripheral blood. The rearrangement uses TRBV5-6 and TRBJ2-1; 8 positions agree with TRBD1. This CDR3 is CASSASTGESYNEQFF. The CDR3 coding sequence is TGTGCCAGCAGCGCCTCGACAGGGGAGTCCTACAATGAGCAGTTCTTC.